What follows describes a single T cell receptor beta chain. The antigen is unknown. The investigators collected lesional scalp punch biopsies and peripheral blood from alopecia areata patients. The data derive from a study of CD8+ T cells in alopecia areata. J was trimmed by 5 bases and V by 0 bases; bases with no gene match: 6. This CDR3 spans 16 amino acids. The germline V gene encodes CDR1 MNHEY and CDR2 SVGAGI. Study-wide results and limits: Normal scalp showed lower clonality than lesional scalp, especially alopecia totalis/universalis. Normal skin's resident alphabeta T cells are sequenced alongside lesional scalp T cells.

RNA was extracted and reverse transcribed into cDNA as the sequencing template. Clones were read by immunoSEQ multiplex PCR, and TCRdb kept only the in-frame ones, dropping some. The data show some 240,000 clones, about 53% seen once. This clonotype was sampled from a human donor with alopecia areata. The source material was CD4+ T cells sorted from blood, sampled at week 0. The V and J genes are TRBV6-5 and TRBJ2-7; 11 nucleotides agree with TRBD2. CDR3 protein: CASSYSTSGRFDEQYF. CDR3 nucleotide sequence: TGTGCCAGCAGTTACTCAACTAGCGGGAGATTCGACGAGCAGTACTTC.